Presented here are 3 T cell receptor beta chains from one specimen sequenced in a study of beta chain features in type 1 diabetes. The authors reverse transcribed all of the isolated RNA, so sequencing captured expressed TCRB transcripts. TCRdb's copy holds only in-frame clones and misses some; the assay was immunoSEQ multiplex PCR. The sample records 680,000 or so clones, 15% to 18% being singletons. Sequenced: naive CD4+ T cells from blood. The source is a young man in good health.

The chain is built from TRBV5-1 and TRBJ2-3, with a weak D call TRBD1 (5 bases). Per germline, CDR1 SGHRS and CDR2 YFSETQ. The CDR3 length is 15 residues. The V end lost 2 bases, the J end lost 1 base, and 11 bases lay between the germline ends. CDR3 DNA sequence: TGCGCCAGCAGCTTCGCCGGACAACGCACAGATACGCAGTATTTT. Its translation: CASSFAGQRTDTQYF.

V and J are TRBV9 and TRBJ2-1; D is undetermined. Germline V lookup: CDR1 SGDLS, CDR2 YYNGEE. V lost 0 bases and J lost 0, with 7 bases in between. The CDR3 is made up of 15 amino acids. For the CDR3, the DNA is TGTGCCAGCAGCGTAGATACAGACTCCTACAATGAGCAGTTCTTC. Protein: CASSVDTDSYNEQFF.

This clone was detected only a few times. The gene calls are TRBV5-1 and TRBJ2-2; 7 nucleotides line up with TRBD2. Germline V CDR1 and CDR2: SGHRS, YFSETQ. The CDR3 has 16 residues. Trimming took 5 bases from V and 2 from J; bases not matched to a gene: 9. This CDR3 reads CASSLTGGQNTGELFF. The CDR3 bases are TGCGCCAGCAGTTTGACGGGGGGTCAAAACACCGGGGAGCTGTTTTTT.